The T cell receptor (beta chain) described here comes from a study of PD-L1 blockade in urothelial cancer (dated by TCRdb to 2015 to 2018). With regard to the full study: Every patient began therapy in 2014 and was given atezolizumab 1,200 mg intravenously every 3 weeks. About nine tenths of the roughly 29 patients were identified as males with urothelial cancer of bladder origin, and a prior smoking history was reported by 18 of 29 patients. Patients had an ECOG performance status of 0 or 1 and had received between 0 and 3 prior chemotherapy regimens. Blood samples were analyzed 3 weeks after the start of treatment (second dose) and 6 weeks after the start of treatment. Blood samples gave median yields of about 150,000 T cells and tens of thousands of unique TCRs, along with a median clonality of 0.080. Somatic, immune and clinical correlates of response to PD-L1 blockade with atezolizumab in urothelial cancer were the focus of an exploratory multi-omic analysis. TCR sequencing covered pretreatment tumor samples and matched, serially collected peripheral blood taken before and after atezolizumab treatment. Durable clinical benefit was defined as progression-free survival longer than 6 months, and TCR features were also tested against progression-free and overall survival. In the same patients, whole exome sequencing and RNA sequencing of pretreatment tumors were performed in addition to TCR sequencing. About 10 patients achieved durable clinical benefit and 20 did not. Around 30 patients had pretreatment blood TCR-seq, some 25 had at least one posttreatment blood collection, and some 25 had tumor TCR-seq. Results and caveats for the whole study, not just this receptor: Greater expansion of tumor-associated TCR clones in peripheral blood 3 weeks after the start of treatment was observed in patients with durable benefit (n of about 20, p = 0.022). Because the sample size was small (n = 29) and many of the analyses were exploratory, the results are meant to be hypothesis-generating. Improved progression-free and overall survival was found to be associated with pretreatment peripheral blood TCR clonality below the median.

The time point label here, explained by the study, means: peripheral blood 6 weeks after treatment start. The cohort included about 30 patients with locally advanced or metastatic urothelial carcinoma who were treated at Memorial Sloan Kettering on a trial protocol. Peripheral blood mononuclear cells were collected from each patient pretreatment and during treatment, giving between 1 and 8 total time points per patient. The Qiagen DNeasy Blood extraction kit was used to purify genomic DNA from total PBMCs and tumor samples. PBMCs were collected pretreatment and during treatment, and were isolated and stored as previously described. Synthetic TCR analog templates were spiked into each PCR to estimate absolute template abundance from read counts. TCRbeta CDR3 regions were amplified from genomic DNA with bias-controlled V and J gene primers using the immunoSEQ assay. Sequencing of rearranged TCRbeta segments was done at approximately 20X coverage. The authors' analysis ran thus. Sequencing errors were corrected by clustering, and CDR3s were annotated against IMGT so that V, D and J genes could be assigned. Out-of-frame and stop-codon sequences were excluded, and only productive TCRbeta rearrangements were used in downstream analyses. Clonality was calculated as one minus the Shannon entropy normalized by the log of the number of unique productive sequences. Fisher's exact test with Benjamini-Hochberg correction, using a cutoff of adjusted p below 0.01, was how clones that differed between time points or between blood and tumor were identified. TCRdb took this table from immuneACCESS and kept in-frame rearrangements with V and J called. Such tables lack part of the clones; where checked against another copy, unresolved V genes explain under half of the gap, and the rest is unexplained. From that table come the V and J calls and clone size; the DNA was used to work out D and trimming. The sample data list about 130,000 clones, and about 83% of these were observed just once. Around 2.4% of the sample is held by the ten biggest clonotypes.

This clone has more than one count but fewer than ten. Its antigen is unknown. No base quality information exists; no much larger clone differs at one position. The clonotype originates from a man aged 45-60 years with urothelial cancer. Sequencing used PBMCs, obtained around atezolizumab (anti-PD-L1) treatment.

The sequence in DNA is TGTGCCAGCAAAGAGGCAGGGACAGTTACCTACGAGCAGTACTTC. This yields the protein CASKEAGTVTYEQYF. The receptor chain draws on TRBV2 and TRBJ2-7; TRBD1 lines up with 7 middle nucleotides. The CDR3 goes from the cysteine to the phenylalanine over 15 residues. The sequence is cut down to CDR3 DNA, 45 bases in frame from base 1. From a lookup of the germline V gene, CDR1 and CDR2 are SNHLY and FYNNEI. Compared with germline, V lacks 7 bases and J lacks 2 bases; bases without a gene match: 11.